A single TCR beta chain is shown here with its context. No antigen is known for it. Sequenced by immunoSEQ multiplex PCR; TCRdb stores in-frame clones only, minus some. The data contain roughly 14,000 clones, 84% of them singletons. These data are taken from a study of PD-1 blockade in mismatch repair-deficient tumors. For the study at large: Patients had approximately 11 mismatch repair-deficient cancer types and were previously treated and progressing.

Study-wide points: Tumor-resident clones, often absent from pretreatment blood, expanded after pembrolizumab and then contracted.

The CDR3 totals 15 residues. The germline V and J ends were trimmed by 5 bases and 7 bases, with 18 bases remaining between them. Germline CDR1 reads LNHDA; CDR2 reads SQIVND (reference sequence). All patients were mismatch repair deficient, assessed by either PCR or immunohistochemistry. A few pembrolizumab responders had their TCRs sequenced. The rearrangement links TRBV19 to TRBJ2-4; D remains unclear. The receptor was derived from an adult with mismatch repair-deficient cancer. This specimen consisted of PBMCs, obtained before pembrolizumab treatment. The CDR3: CASSALGQYMNIQYF. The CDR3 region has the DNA TGTGCCAGTAGTGCCTTAGGGCAGTACATGAACATTCAGTACTTC.